These 23 T cell receptor beta chains came from one sample sequenced in a study of blood T cells in healthy people across ages. Alongside a J-beta primer mix, a sample-barcoded 5' primer served in a second PCR lasting roughly 6 to 12 cycles. Each CDR3 protein gets one entry after TCRdb re-called the 5' RACE reads with MiXCR. Among about 800,000 distinct CDR3 sequences listed, 25% were seen once. The same sample was also used in a study of T cells of mothers and their children.

Sequenced: blood. The receptors derive from a boy younger than 18 in good health.

In this sample, this clonotype turned up a few times. The chain uses TRBV20-1 and TRBJ2-5; 7 nucleotides match TRBD1. The J call may not be correct, given that the DNA end is closer to TRBJ2-7. The CDR3 contains 13 residues. The V gene's germline CDR1 is DFQATT and CDR2 SNEGSKA (reference sequence). DNA for the CDR3: TGCAGTGCTAGGGGGGACAGCCTCTACGAGCAGTACTTC. It encodes CSARGDSLYEQYF.

There are a few counts of this clonotype. The chain is built from TRBV27 and TRBJ2-5; no reliable D call. The J call may be mistaken, given a closer DNA end match to TRBJ2-7. CDR3 length: 12 residues. Germline loops: CDR1 MNHEY, CDR2 SMNVEV (reference sequence). CDR3 DNA sequence: TGTGCCAGCAGTCTCCCAGTCTACGAGCAGTACTTC. Translating it yields CASSLPVYEQYF.

The rearrangement joins TRBV7-2 to TRBJ2-5; 11 positions agree with TRBD2. Looked up from germline, CDR1 is SGHTA and CDR2 is FQGNSA. This CDR3 is 17 amino acids long. Germline trimming cut 5 bases from V and 4 bases from J; bases unmatched to any gene: 12. The DNA for the CDR3 is TGTGCCAGCAGCCGGGGAACAATAGCGGGAGGGATAGAGACCCAGTACTTC. Protein sequence: CASSRGTIAGGIETQYF.

V and J are TRBV11-2 and TRBJ1-1, with D tentatively TRBD1 (5 bases). The CDR3 contains 14 residues. V was clipped by 0 bases and J by 9 bases, with 14 bases between them. Germline V gives CDR1 SGHAT, CDR2 FQNNGV. The CDR3 nucleotides read TGTGCCAGCAGCTTAGATGGGGCGGGCACACAAGCTTTCTTT. It translates to CASSLDGAGTQAFF.

This sequence joins TRBV5-1 and TRBJ1-4; TRBD1 agrees at 7 bases. The CDR3 contains 15 residues. Per germline, CDR1 SGHRS and CDR2 YFSETQ. J lost 5 bases, V lost 4 bases, and 8 bases had no gene match. The CDR3 reads CASSPQGGPNEKLFF. DNA of the CDR3: TGCGCCAGCAGCCCCCAGGGGGGCCCGAATGAAAAACTGTTTTTT.

The rearrangement joins TRBV5-5 to TRBJ2-5; 14 nucleotides line up with TRBD2. The length of the CDR3 is 18 residues. CDR1 SGHKS and CDR2 YYEKEE come from the germline V gene (reference sequence). V lost 3 bases and J lost 5; bases outside the gene matches: 12. In nucleotides, the CDR3 is TGTGCCAGCAGCTCCCTGACTAGCGGGGGGGCCCTTTTGGAGACCCAGTACTTC. It is translated as CASSSLTSGGALLETQYF.

This clonotype was picked up a small number of times. The gene calls are TRBV29-1 and TRBJ2-3; possible D gene TRBD2, 6 bases. This CDR3 contains 15 residues. In germline, CDR1 is SQVTM, CDR2 ANQGSEA. The V and J ends lost 3 bases and 2 bases respectively, with 15 bases between them. The CDR3, as DNA: TGCAGCGTTGATAAGGGGCAGGACTACACAGATACGCAGTATTTT. This sequence encodes CSVDKGQDYTDTQYF.

This clonotype was detected only a few times. V gene TRBV20-1 combines with J gene TRBJ1-3; TRBD1 agrees at 9 bases. Germline assignment: CDR1 DFQATT and CDR2 SNEGSKA (reference sequence). With 1 base clipped from V and 7 bases from J, the junction kept 5 bases outside the gene matches. The CDR3 is made up of 14 amino acids. The CDR3 is CSARAGTGTNTIYF. The CDR3 DNA follows: TGCAGTGCTAGAGCCGGGACAGGGACCAACACCATATATTTT.

V usage is TRBV11-2 and J usage is TRBJ1-4; possible D gene TRBD1, 5 bases. This CDR3 spans 16 amino acids. Trimming took off 0 bases at V and 7 bases at J, with 15 bases between the two ends. Per the germline V gene, CDR1 is SGHAT and CDR2 is FQNNGV. The CDR3 here is CASSLDWQGWREKLFF. The CDR3 bases are TGTGCCAGCAGCTTAGATTGGCAGGGTTGGCGTGAAAAACTGTTTTTT.

This clonotype came up a few times. The rearrangement uses TRBV12-3 or TRBV12-4 and TRBJ2-1; 9 bases match TRBD1. The J call is uncertain, as TRBJ2-7 better fits the DNA end. This CDR3 spans 14 amino acids. The CDR3 loop reads CAGNPGTGIYEQYF. The CDR3 bases are TGTGCCGGCAATCCCGGGACAGGGATTTACGAGCAGTACTTC.

This clonotype occurred many times. The V call is TRBV27, the J call TRBJ2-7, with D maybe TRBD2 (5 bases). Trimming cost V 5 bases and J 2 bases, with 13 bases left between them. The CDR3 covers 14 residues. Germline V CDR1 and CDR2: MNHEY, SMNVEV (reference sequence). CDR3 coding DNA: TGTGCCAGCAGTGTTGACGGAGGTCCCTACGAGCAGTACTTC. Its translation is CASSVDGGPYEQYF.

The CDR3 spells CASSQWGTSYNEQFF. The DNA of the CDR3 is TGTGCCAGCAGCCAATGGGGGACCTCCTACAATGAGCAGTTCTTC. The J gene is TRBJ2-1, the V gene TRBV14; perhaps D is TRBD1 or TRBD2 (5 bases each). The CDR3 is 15 residues long. CDR1 is SGHDN and CDR2 is FVKESK in the germline V gene. Trimming cost V 2 bases and J 0 bases, with 8 bases left between them.

A few counts support this clonotype. The chain links TRBV18 to TRBJ1-4, with unresolved D. The CDR3 totals 14 residues. V lost 3 bases and J lost 3, with 8 bases in between. Germline V gene data show CDR1 as KGHSH and CDR2 as LQKENI. The CDR3 DNA reads as TGTGCCAGCTCACCGCTACAGCCTAATGAAAAACTGTTTTTT. This encodes CASSPLQPNEKLFF.

The chain joins TRBV12-3 or TRBV12-4 to TRBJ1-2; D call uncertain. The CDR3 is made up of 14 amino acids. Trimming took 6 bases from V and 3 from J, leaving 14 bases between them. Here the CDR3 DNA reads TGTGCCAGCAGCCGAATGTCGCCCGACTATGGCTACACCTTC. It specifies CASSRMSPDYGYTF.

The CDR3 coding sequence is TGCAGTGCTTTGTGGCTAGCGGGGGGGAACAATGAGCAGTTCTTC. This encodes CSALWLAGGNNEQFF. The chain combines TRBV20-1 with TRBJ2-1; TRBD2 aligns across 12 bases. The germline CDR1 and CDR2 sequences are DFQATT and SNEGSKA (reference sequence). Trimming took 5 bases from V and 5 from J; bases not matched to a gene: 7. The length of the CDR3 is 15 residues.

This clonotype appeared a few times. The rearrangement links TRBV7-2 to TRBJ1-2, with D unclear. The CDR3 sequence is 13 residues long. Per germline, CDR1 SGHTA and CDR2 FQGNSA. V lost 4 bases to trimming and J lost 4 bases, with 10 bases between them. CDR3 protein: CASSYKAVYGYTF. CDR3 nucleotide sequence: TGTGCCAGCAGCTATAAGGCGGTCTATGGCTACACCTTC. Full variable domain (missing parts from reference TRBV7-2 and TRBJ1-2): GAGVSQSPSNKVTEKGKDVELRCDPISGHTALYWYRQSLGQGLEFLIYFQGNSAPDKSGLPSDRFSAERTGGSVSTLTIQRTQQEDSAVYLCASSYKAVYGYTFGSGTRLTVV.

This chain links TRBV4-1 with TRBJ2-3; no clear D gene. The germline CDR1 and CDR2 sequences are MGHRA and YSYEKL. The V end lost 3 bases, the J end lost 1 base, and 20 bases lay between the germline ends. This CDR3 spans 18 amino acids. The CDR3 DNA is TGCGCCAGCAGCCACGAGAAGGGTTCCTACCTGCGCACAGATACGCAGTATTTT. It specifies CASSHEKGSYLRTDTQYF.

The J gene is TRBJ2-5, the V gene TRBV4-2; 10 bases fit TRBD1. The J call may be wrong; the DNA end is better matched by TRBJ2-1. The CDR3 has 20 residues. CDR1 and CDR2 from the germline V gene are LGHNA and YNFKEQ. The CDR3, as DNA: TGTGCCAGCAGCCAGGATCCGGGACAGGGGCCCTTCGCCTCCATCAATGAGCAGTTCTTC. Its translation is CASSQDPGQGPFASINEQFF.

This clonotype was counted between two and nine times. The rearrangement uses TRBV20-1 and TRBJ1-5, with D maybe TRBD1 (6 bases). The germline gives CDR1 DFQATT, CDR2 SNEGSKA (reference sequence). This CDR3 has 16 amino acids. The V end was cut by 6 bases, the J end by 4 bases, with 22 bases between. CDR3 in DNA: TGCAGTGCGAAACGACGGGGGCAGGATTGGAATCAGCCCCAGCATTTT. As protein: CSAKRRGQDWNQPQHF.

The chain combines TRBV7-2 with TRBJ1-1; the match to TRBD1 covers 7 bases. Trimming at V came to 5 bases and at J to 2 bases, leaving 11 bases not matched to a gene. Looked up from germline, CDR1 is SGHTA and CDR2 is FQGNSA. The CDR3 is 16 residues long. CDR3 nucleotides: TGTGCCAGCAGCCGATCGGACAGGACTATCAACACTGAAGCTTTCTTT. Its translation is CASSRSDRTINTEAFF.

The chain uses TRBV12-3 or TRBV12-4 and TRBJ2-5, with a tentative D call TRBD2 (5 bases). V lost 3 bases to trimming and J lost 5 bases, with 13 bases between them. The CDR3 consists of 14 residues. DNA for the CDR3: TGTGCCAGCAGTTTCAAGAAGGGAGCGGAGACCCAGTACTTC. It encodes CASSFKKGAETQYF.

This clonotype has a handful of counts. CDR3 protein: CATSKGRASSTDTQYF. For the CDR3, the DNA is TGTGCCACCAGCAAGGGAAGGGCCTCCAGCACAGATACGCAGTATTTT. V is TRBV15 and J is TRBJ2-3; D is unclear. The CDR3 sequence is 16 residues long. The germline gives CDR1 LNHNV, CDR2 YYDKDF (reference sequence). V was pared by 4 bases and J by 0 bases, with 14 bases between.

The genes are TRBV4-1 and TRBJ2-2, with a possible D match to TRBD1 (5 bases). The CDR3 is 14 residues long. Per germline, CDR1 MGHRA and CDR2 YSYEKL. The V end lost 0 bases, the J end lost 7 bases, and 9 bases lay between the germline ends. The CDR3 loop reads CASSQEGVIGELFF. The CDR3 nucleotides are TGCGCCAGCAGCCAAGAAGGGGTCATCGGGGAGCTGTTTTTT.